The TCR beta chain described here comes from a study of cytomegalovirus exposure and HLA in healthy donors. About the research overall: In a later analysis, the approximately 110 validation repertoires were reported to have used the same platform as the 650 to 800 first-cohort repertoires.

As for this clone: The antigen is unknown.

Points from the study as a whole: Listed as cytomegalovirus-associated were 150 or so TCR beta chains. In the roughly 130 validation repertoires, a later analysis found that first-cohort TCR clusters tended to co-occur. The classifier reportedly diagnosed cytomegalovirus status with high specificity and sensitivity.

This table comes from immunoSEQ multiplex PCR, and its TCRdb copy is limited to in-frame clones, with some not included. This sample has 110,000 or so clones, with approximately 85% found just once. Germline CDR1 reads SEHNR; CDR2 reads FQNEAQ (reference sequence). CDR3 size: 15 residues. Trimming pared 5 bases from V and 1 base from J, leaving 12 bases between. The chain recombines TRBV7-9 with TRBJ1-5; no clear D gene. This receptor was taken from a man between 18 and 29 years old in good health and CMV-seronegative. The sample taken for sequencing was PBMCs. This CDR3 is CASSAEGGSNQPQHF. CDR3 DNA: TGTGCCAGCAGCGCAGAAGGCGGGAGCAATCAGCCCCAGCATTTT.